This T cell receptor beta chain was sequenced during a study of shared clonotypes between healthy human individuals. V shed 3 bases and J shed 0 bases, with 12 bases lying between them. Germline V gene data show CDR1 as WSHSY and CDR2 as SAAADI. The length of the CDR3 is 16 residues. The repertoire was sequenced with immunoSEQ multiplex PCR; TCRdb's copy has only in-frame clones and lacks some. The sample holds some 2,000,000 clones, 85% to 95% seen once. Broader study findings: In this cohort, only blood was sampled, and tissue repertoires likely differ.

A remark on this clone: Its cognate antigen is unknown.

The sequence derives from a man younger than 35 in good health. Material for sequencing was naive CD4+ T cells sorted from blood. The subset is: CD45RA+ positively selected. This rearrangement joins TRBV10-2 to TRBJ2-1; no clear D gene. CDR3 sequence reads: CASSDPYLSSYNEQFF. CDR3 DNA: TGCGCCAGCAGTGACCCTTACTTAAGCTCCTACAATGAGCAGTTCTTC.